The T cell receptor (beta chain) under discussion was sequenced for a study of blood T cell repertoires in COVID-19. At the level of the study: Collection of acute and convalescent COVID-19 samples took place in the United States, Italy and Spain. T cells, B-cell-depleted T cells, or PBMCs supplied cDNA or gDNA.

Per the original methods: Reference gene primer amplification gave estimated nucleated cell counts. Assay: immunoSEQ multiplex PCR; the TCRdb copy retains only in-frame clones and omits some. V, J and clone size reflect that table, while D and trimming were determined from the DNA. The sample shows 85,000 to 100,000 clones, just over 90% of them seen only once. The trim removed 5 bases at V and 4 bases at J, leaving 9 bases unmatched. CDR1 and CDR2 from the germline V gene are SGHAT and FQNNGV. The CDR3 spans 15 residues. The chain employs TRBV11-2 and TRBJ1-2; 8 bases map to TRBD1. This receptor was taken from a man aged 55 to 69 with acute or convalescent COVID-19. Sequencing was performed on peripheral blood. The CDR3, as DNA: TGTGCCAGCAGCCCGGGGGCAGGGGGCGGCTATGGCTACACCTTC. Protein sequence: CASSPGAGGGYGYTF.